A single T cell receptor (beta chain) is shown here with its context. The record originates from a study of blood T cells in healthy people across ages. Alongside a J-beta primer mix, a sample-barcoded 5' primer served in a second PCR lasting roughly 7 to 11 cycles. Every cDNA molecule bore a tag from a template-switch adaptor containing 12 random nucleotides. TCRdb reprocessed the 5' RACE reads with MiXCR, giving one entry per CDR3 protein. This repertoire shows about 780,000 distinct CDR3 sequences, about 42% found once; its top ten account for around 18%. The length of the CDR3 is 16 residues. Germline V lookup: CDR1 SEHNR, CDR2 FQNEAQ (reference sequence). V was clipped by 0 bases and J by 2 bases; unmatched bases: 5.

The source of this sequence is a man older than 75 in good health. The V and J genes are TRBV7-9 and TRBJ2-7; 9 bases are shared with TRBD2. Material for sequencing was blood. CDR3 region: CASSLALAGVTYEQYF. The CDR3 nucleotides read TGTGCCAGCAGCTTAGCATTAGCGGGGGTAACCTACGAGCAGTACTTC.